These 10 T cell receptor beta chains share one sample of origin, sequenced in a study of T cells in Graves' hyperthyroidism and ophthalmopathy. TCR beta CDR3 regions were amplified from RNA transcripts. The TCR CDR3 first-round RT-PCR relied on the HTBI primer set. TCRdb independently ran MiXCR on the multiplex PCR reads; one entry per CDR3 protein. Here the sample spans approximately 370,000 distinct CDR3 sequences, just under 15% being singletons. The sequencing sample was made of blood. Receptor source: a woman under 40 with Graves' hyperthyroidism.

The chain employs TRBV30 and TRBJ2-1; D is ambiguous. The CDR3 runs to 13 residues. Germline CDR1 is GTSNPN and CDR2 is SVGIG (reference sequence). V gave up 4 bases and J gave up 1 base, with 8 bases separating them. Here the CDR3 DNA reads TGTGCCTGGATCAGGCGATCCTACAATGAGCAGTTCTTC. It encodes CAWIRRSYNEQFF.

V usage is TRBV7-9 and J usage is TRBJ1-5; 8 nucleotides agree with TRBD1. Germline-derived CDR1 and CDR2 are SEHNR and FQNEAQ (reference sequence). CDR3 length: 17 amino acids. Trimming took 0 bases from V and 3 from J; bases not matched to a gene: 7. The CDR3 region has the DNA TGTGCCAGCAGCTTAGCGAGCGGACAGGGATCCAATCAGCCCCAGCATTTT. This codes for CASSLASGQGSNQPQHF.

V is TRBV27 and J is TRBJ2-7; maybe TRBD1 (5 bases). CDR1 MNHEY and CDR2 SMNVEV come from the germline V gene (reference sequence). This CDR3 spans 15 amino acids. Trimming left V 6 bases short and J 6 bases short, with 21 bases between. The CDR3 region has the DNA TGTGCCAGCAGAAACCCAGGCCAGGGTTGGGGCGAGCAGTACTTC. Protein sequence: CASRNPGQGWGEQYF.

V usage is TRBV5-1 and J usage is TRBJ1-2; 9 nucleotides align to TRBD1. The germline gives CDR1 SGHRS, CDR2 YFSETQ. V was pared by 3 bases and J by 5 bases, with 2 bases of the junction left unmatched. The CDR3 consists of 13 residues. This CDR3 reads CASSWTGDYGYTF. The CDR3 DNA reads TGCGCCAGCAGCTGGACAGGGGATTATGGCTACACCTTC.

The V call is TRBV6-1, the J call TRBJ2-1; D gene ambiguous. The V gene's germline CDR1 is MNHNS and CDR2 SASEGT. V shed 5 bases and J shed 8 bases, with 19 bases lying between them. The CDR3 sequence is 15 residues long. The CDR3 loop reads CASSFRATHPDEQFF. The CDR3 nucleotides read TGTGCCAGCAGTTTTCGGGCGACCCATCCCGATGAGCAGTTCTTC.

Of note for this clonotype: Germline and junction disagree at one end, which may indicate a read error. The chain carries TRBV2 and TRBJ1-5; 7 nucleotides align to TRBD1. The CDR3 consists of 15 residues. Germline V lookup: CDR1 SNHLY, CDR2 FYNNEI. Here the CDR3 DNA reads TGTGCCAGCAGCTGGGGACAGTATAGCAATCAGCCCCAGCATTTC. It yields the protein CASSWGQYSNQPQHF.

This clonotype was seen a handful of times. CDR3 coding DNA: TGTGCCATCAGTGAGTCTATCTTATCCCACAATGAGCAGTTCTTC. Its translation: CAISESILSHNEQFF. The chain recombines TRBV10-3 with TRBJ2-1, with unresolved D. Between the trimmed V and J ends, which lost 0 bases and 5 bases, there was a span of 11 bases. This CDR3 is built from 15 residues. Per the germline V gene, CDR1 is ENHRY and CDR2 is SYGVKD.

The chain employs TRBV7-9 and TRBJ2-1; D call uncertain. Germline-derived CDR1 and CDR2 are SEHNR and FQNEAQ (reference sequence). This CDR3 spans 12 amino acids. Trimming shortened V by 7 bases and J by 5 bases, and 9 bases separated the two germline ends. Written as DNA, the CDR3 is TGTGCCAGCACCAGATACGACAATGAGCAGTTCTTC. Translating it yields CASTRYDNEQFF.

In this sample, this clonotype turned up many times. The chain combines TRBV29-1 with TRBJ2-1; perhaps TRBD2 as D (6 bases). This CDR3 contains 14 residues. V lost 4 bases and J lost 5, with 15 bases in between. Germline V CDR1 and CDR2: SQVTM, ANQGSEA. CDR3 sequence reads: CSVAVGEVNNEQFF. The CDR3 bases are TGCAGCGTTGCTGTCGGGGAGGTTAACAATGAGCAGTTCTTC.

This clonotype was counted ten times or more. The genes are TRBV7-9 and TRBJ2-1; no clear D. The CDR3 has 16 residues. Germline V gene sequence: CDR1 SEHNR, CDR2 FQNEAQ (reference sequence). Trimming removed 1 base from V and 5 bases from J, with 15 bases in between. The CDR3 loop is CASSLGNLPGHNEQFF. CDR3 DNA: TGTGCCAGCAGCTTAGGGAACCTCCCTGGGCACAATGAGCAGTTCTTC.